This T cell receptor beta chain was identified during a study of OX40 agonist ivuxolimab in advanced cancers. At the level of the study: The patients got ivuxolimab, which is an agonistic anti-OX40 (CD134) antibody. Patients with hepatocellular carcinoma, melanoma, renal cell or head and neck cancer made up the dose-escalation patients. Points from the study as a whole: The study observed clonal expansion of CD4+ and CD8+ blood T cells by week 6 at 0.1 to 3.0 mg/kg. Expanded peripheral T-cell antigen specificity went undetermined.

V was pared by 9 bases and J by 5 bases, with 19 bases between. CDR3 length equals 15 residues. Germline V gene sequence: CDR1 SNHLY, CDR2 FYNNEI. As to this clone: Its target is not known.

TCRdb keeps only in-frame clones here, not all; method: immunoSEQ multiplex PCR. The sample records approximately 76,000 clones, 80% to 90% being singletons. V gene TRBV2 combines with J gene TRBJ2-2; a weak D match, TRBD2 (5 bases). This receptor was identified in an adult with an advanced solid tumor such as melanoma, head and neck, liver or kidney cancer. The specimen comprised CD4+ or CD8+ T cells sorted from blood, sampled in a trial of the OX40 agonist ivuxolimab. The CDR3 DNA reads as TGTGCCAGTACCGCGACGGTAGCGTCGACCGGGGAGCTGTTTTTT. Protein sequence: CASTATVASTGELFF.